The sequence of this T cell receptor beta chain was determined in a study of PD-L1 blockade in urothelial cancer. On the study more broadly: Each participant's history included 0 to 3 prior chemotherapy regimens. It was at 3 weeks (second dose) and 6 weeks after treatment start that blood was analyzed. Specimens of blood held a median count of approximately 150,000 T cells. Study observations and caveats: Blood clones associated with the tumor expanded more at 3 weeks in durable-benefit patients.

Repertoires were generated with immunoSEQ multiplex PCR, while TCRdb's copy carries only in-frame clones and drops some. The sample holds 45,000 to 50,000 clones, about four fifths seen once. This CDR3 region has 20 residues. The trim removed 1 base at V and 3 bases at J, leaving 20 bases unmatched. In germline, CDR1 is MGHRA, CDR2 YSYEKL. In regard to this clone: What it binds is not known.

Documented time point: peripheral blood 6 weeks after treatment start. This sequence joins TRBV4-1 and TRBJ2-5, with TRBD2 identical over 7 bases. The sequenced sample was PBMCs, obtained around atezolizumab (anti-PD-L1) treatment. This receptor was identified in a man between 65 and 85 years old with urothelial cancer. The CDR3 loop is CASSQVMSAGEAETKETQYF. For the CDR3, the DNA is TGCGCCAGCAGCCAAGTGATGTCGGCGGGAGAAGCTGAGACGAAAGAGACCCAGTACTTC.